Below are 7 T cell receptor beta chains sequenced from a single sample in a study of blood T cell repertoires in COVID-19. Profiling relied on immunoSEQ multiplex PCR, and the TCRdb table lists in-frame clones only, not all of them. Of 100,000 or so clones in the sample, about 89% were seen once. The specimen was peripheral blood. The source of these receptors is a man between 60 and 75 years old with acute or convalescent COVID-19.

The chain couples TRBV10-3 to TRBJ1-2; D may be TRBD1 (6 bases). CDR1 ENHRY and CDR2 SYGVKD come from the germline V gene. The CDR3 spans 15 residues. Trimming stripped 0 bases from V and 4 bases from J, with 12 bases between. CDR3 loop: CAISESQDRGYGYTF. In DNA form, the CDR3 reads TGTGCCATCAGTGAGTCCCAGGACAGAGGCTATGGCTACACCTTC.

The chain links TRBV5-1 to TRBJ2-3; 11 bases align to TRBD2. V shed 2 bases and J 0 bases; nucleotides not matched to a gene: 2. From germline, CDR1 is SGHRS and CDR2 YFSETQ. The CDR3 totals 16 residues. The DNA of the CDR3 is TGCGCCAGCAGCTTCAGGACTAGCGGGAGCACAGATACGCAGTATTTT. As protein: CASSFRTSGSTDTQYF.

V gene TRBV5-5 combines with J gene TRBJ2-1; D gene ambiguous. The germline V gene has CDR1 SGHKS and CDR2 YYEKEE (reference sequence). The length of the CDR3 is 16 residues. V was clipped by 0 bases and J by 0 bases, with 10 bases between them. CDR3 DNA sequence: TGTGCCAGCAGCTTGGAACTCCCTAGCTCCTACAATGAGCAGTTCTTC. This sequence encodes CASSLELPSSYNEQFF.

The V and J genes are TRBV7-9 and TRBJ1-6; D is perhaps TRBD1 (5 bases). The CDR3 is 17 amino acids. Germline-derived CDR1 and CDR2 are SEHNR and FQNEAQ (reference sequence). Trimming cost V 1 base and J 6 bases, with 16 bases left between them. For the CDR3, the DNA is TGTGCCAGCAGCTTAGAGGTAGGGGCAGGAAGTAATTCACCCCTCCACTTT. It codes for CASSLEVGAGSNSPLHF.

V is TRBV24-1 and J is TRBJ1-1; 7 bases agree with TRBD1. The CDR3 loop spans 15 amino acids. The germline V gene has CDR1 KGHDR and CDR2 SFDVKD. V gave up 7 bases and J gave up 0 bases; unmatched junction bases: 7. In DNA form, the CDR3 reads TGTGCCACCAGGGGGGAAACAGGGGTGAACACTGAAGCTTTCTTT. Its protein product is CATRGETGVNTEAFF.

This clone is a singleton in its sample. The chain has TRBV24-1 and TRBJ2-1; TRBD2 aligns across 8 bases. Losses at the gene ends were 5 bases for V and 0 bases for J; bases not matched to a gene: 14. The length of the CDR3 is 19 residues. From germline, CDR1 is KGHDR and CDR2 SFDVKD. CDR3 amino acids: CATSVRTRRSGSSYNEQFF. The CDR3 nucleotides read TGTGCCACCAGTGTAAGGACCCGAAGGAGCGGGAGCTCCTACAATGAGCAGTTCTTC.

The chain recombines TRBV2 with TRBJ1-3, with a possible D match to TRBD1 (6 bases). Trimming stripped 8 bases from V and 16 bases from J, with 21 bases between. Germline loops: CDR1 SNHLY, CDR2 FYNNEI. The CDR3 is made up of 12 amino acids. CDR3 residues: CASFGPEGHHYF. CDR3 DNA: TGTGCCAGCTTCGGGCCCGAGGGACACCATTATTTT.